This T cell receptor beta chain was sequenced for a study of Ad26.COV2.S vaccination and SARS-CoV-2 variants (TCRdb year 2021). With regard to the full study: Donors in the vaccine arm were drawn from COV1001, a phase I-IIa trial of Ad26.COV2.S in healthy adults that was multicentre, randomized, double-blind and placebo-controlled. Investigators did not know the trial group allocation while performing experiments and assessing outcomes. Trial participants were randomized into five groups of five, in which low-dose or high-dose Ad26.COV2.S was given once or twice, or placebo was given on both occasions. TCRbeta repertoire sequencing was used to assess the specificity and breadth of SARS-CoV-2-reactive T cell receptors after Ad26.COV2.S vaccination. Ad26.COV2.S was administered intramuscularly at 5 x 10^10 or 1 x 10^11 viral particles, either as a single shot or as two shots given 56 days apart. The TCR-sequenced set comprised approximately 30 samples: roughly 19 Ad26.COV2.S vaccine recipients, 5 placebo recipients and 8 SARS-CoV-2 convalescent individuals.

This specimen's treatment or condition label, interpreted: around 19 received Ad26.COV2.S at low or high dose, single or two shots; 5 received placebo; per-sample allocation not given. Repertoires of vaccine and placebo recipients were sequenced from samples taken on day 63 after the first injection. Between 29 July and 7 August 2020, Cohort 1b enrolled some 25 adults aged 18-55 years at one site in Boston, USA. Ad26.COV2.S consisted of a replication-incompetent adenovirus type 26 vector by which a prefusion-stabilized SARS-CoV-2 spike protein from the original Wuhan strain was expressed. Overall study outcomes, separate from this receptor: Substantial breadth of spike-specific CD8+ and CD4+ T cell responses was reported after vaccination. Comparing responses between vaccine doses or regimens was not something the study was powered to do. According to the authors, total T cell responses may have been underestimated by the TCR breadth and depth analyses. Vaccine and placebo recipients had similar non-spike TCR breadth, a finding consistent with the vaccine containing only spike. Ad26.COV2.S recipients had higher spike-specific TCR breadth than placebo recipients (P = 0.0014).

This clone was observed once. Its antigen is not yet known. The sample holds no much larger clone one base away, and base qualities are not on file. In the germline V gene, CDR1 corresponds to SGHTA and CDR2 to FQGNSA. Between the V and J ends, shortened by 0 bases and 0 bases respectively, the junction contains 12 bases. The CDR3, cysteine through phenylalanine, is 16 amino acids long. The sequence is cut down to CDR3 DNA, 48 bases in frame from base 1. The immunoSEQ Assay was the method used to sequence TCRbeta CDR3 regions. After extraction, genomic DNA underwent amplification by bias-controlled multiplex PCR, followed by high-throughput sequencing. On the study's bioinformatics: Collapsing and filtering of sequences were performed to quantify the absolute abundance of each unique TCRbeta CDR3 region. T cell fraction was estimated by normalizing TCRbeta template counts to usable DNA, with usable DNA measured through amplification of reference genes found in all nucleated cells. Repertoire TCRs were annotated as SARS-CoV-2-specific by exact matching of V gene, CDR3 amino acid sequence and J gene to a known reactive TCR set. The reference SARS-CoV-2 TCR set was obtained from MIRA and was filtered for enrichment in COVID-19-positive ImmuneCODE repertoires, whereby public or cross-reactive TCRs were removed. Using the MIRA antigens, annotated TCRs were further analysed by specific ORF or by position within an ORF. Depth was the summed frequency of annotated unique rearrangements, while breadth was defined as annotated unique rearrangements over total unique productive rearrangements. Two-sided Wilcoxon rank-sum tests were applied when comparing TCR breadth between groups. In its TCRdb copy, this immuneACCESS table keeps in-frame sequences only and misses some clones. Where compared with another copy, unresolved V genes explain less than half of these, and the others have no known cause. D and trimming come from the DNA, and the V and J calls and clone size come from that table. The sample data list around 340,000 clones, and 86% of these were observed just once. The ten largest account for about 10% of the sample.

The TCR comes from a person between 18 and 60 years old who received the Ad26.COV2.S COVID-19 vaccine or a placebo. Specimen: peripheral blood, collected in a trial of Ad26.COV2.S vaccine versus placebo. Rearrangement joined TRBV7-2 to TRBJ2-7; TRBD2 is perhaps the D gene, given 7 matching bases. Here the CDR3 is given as CASSLAGGASSYEQYF. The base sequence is TGTGCCAGCAGCTTAGCGGGGGGGGCGAGCTCCTACGAGCAGTACTTC. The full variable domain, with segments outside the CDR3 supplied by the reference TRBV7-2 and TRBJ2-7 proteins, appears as GAGVSQSPSNKVTEKGKDVELRCDPISGHTALYWYRQSLGQGLEFLIYFQGNSAPDKSGLPSDRFSAERTGGSVSTLTIQRTQQEDSAVYLCASSLAGGASSYEQYFGPGTRLTVT.